This T cell receptor (beta chain) was found in a study of identical twins. Study-level points and caveats: Abundant cord blood beta clonotypes carried fewer insertions; memory repertoires showed none.

One entry per CDR3 protein results from TCRdb running MiXCR on the 5' RACE reads. This table has roughly 1.6 million distinct CDR3 sequences, roughly a third appearing once. CDR3 length: 17 amino acids. V dropped 6 bases and J dropped 2; count of bases not matched to a gene: 12. Per the germline V gene, CDR1 is MDHEN and CDR2 is SYDVKM. This clonotype has just a few counts. Its cognate antigen is unknown. This chain links TRBV28 with TRBJ2-3; the match to TRBD2 covers 9 bases. The receptor was derived from a newborn girl in good health. The specimen was cord blood. The CDR3 loop is CASSTPGTSPSTDTQYF. CDR3 sequence (DNA): TGTGCCAGCAGCACTCCCGGGACTAGCCCCTCCACAGATACGCAGTATTTT.